These 22 T cell receptor beta chains originate from one sample sequenced in a study of breast tumors, draining lymph nodes, adjacent tissues. Breast cancer patients provided tissue from their axillary draining lymph nodes. TCRdb reanalysed the multiplex PCR reads using MiXCR and keeps one entry per CDR3 protein. The sample yields 120,000 to 150,000 distinct CDR3 sequences, about 31% seen once. Sequencing was performed on axillary lymph node tissue. The receptors were sampled from a female donor with breast cancer. Some clones in this sample may be carry-over from other donors' samples.

In its sample, this clonotype was seen a few times. A read error may be the cause here, since a much bigger clone is one base away. This chain joins TRBV14 and TRBJ2-3, with 13 bases identical to TRBD2. The CDR3 sequence is 17 residues long. With 6 bases clipped from V and 3 bases from J, the junction kept 9 bases outside the gene matches. Looked up from germline, CDR1 is SGHDN and CDR2 is FVKESK. The CDR3 loop reads CASSSRILAGGTDTQYF. The CDR3 coding sequence is TGTGCCAGCAGTTCACGAATACTAGCGGGGGGGACAGATACGCAGTATTTT.

This clonotype was detected many times. The chain combines TRBV6-6 with TRBJ2-7; TRBD1 matches 7 bases. This CDR3 has 11 residues. Unmatched junction bases numbered 1, after V lost 4 bases and J lost 7 bases. CDR1 is MNHNY and CDR2 is SVGAGI in the germline V gene (reference sequence). The CDR3 here is CASSWGQEQYV. As DNA, the CDR3 is TGTGCCAGCAGTTGGGGACAGGAGCAGTACGTC.

This clonotype was detected ten times or more. The chain recombines TRBV18 with TRBJ1-4; D unresolved. Germline loops: CDR1 KGHSH, CDR2 LQKENI. CDR3 size: 13 residues. Trimming removed 2 bases from V and 5 bases from J, with 6 bases in between. In nucleotides, the CDR3 is TGTGCCAGCTCACCAGGGAGGAATGAAAAACTGTTTTTT. It encodes CASSPGRNEKLFF.

In its sample, this clonotype was seen many times. The rearrangement links TRBV19 to TRBJ1-5; perhaps TRBD1 as D (5 bases). The CDR3 runs to 16 residues. V lost 7 bases to trimming and J lost 2 bases, with 18 bases between them. Per the germline V gene, CDR1 is LNHDA and CDR2 is SQIVND (reference sequence). The CDR3 sequence: CASTPLGQGGNQPQHF. The CDR3 nucleotides read TGTGCCAGTACCCCACTAGGCCAAGGGGGCAATCAGCCCCAGCATTTT.

Points on this clonotype: Since a much larger clone is just one base distant, this may be a read error. V usage is TRBV6-1 and J usage is TRBJ1-4; D is possibly TRBD1 (6 bases). The germline CDR1 and CDR2 sequences are MNHNS and SASEGT. The CDR3 is 20 residues long. The germline V and J ends were trimmed by 6 bases and 0 bases, with 26 bases remaining between them. The CDR3 here is CASRRWGARAPLATNEKLFF. CDR3 nucleotides: TGTGCCAGCAGGCGCTGGGGGGCACGGGCCCCCCTTGCAACTAATGAAAAACTGTTTTTT.

This clonotype appeared many times. V and J are TRBV3-1 and TRBJ1-6; D remains unclear. The V end lost 6 bases, the J end lost 9 bases, and 18 bases lay between the germline ends. Germline CDR1 is LGHDT and CDR2 is YNNKEL (reference sequence). The CDR3 loop spans 15 amino acids. This CDR3 reads CASRRRDEESSPLHF. The CDR3 DNA is TGTGCCAGCAGGCGGAGGGATGAGGAAAGTTCACCCCTCCACTTT.

This clonotype was counted many times. The chain links TRBV7-9 to TRBJ2-3, with a possible D match to TRBD1 (5 bases). V was shortened by 6 bases and J by 0 bases, with 7 bases between the two germline ends. The CDR3 has 13 residues. Looked up from germline, CDR1 is SEHNR and CDR2 is FQNEAQ (reference sequence). The chain's CDR3 is CASSRQSTDTQYF. The CDR3 DNA follows: TGTGCCAGCAGTCGACAGAGCACAGATACGCAGTATTTT.

This clonotype showed up many times. The genes are TRBV20-1 and TRBJ1-2; D perhaps matches TRBD1 (5 bases). Germline CDR1 and CDR2: DFQATT and SNEGSKA (reference sequence). Trimming removed 7 bases from V and 5 bases from J, with 23 bases in between. This CDR3 comprises 15 residues. The CDR3 sequence: CSGEAQGPEWYGYTF. Here the CDR3 DNA reads TGCAGTGGTGAAGCCCAGGGACCCGAGTGGTATGGCTACACCTTC.

In this sample, this clonotype turned up many times. CDR3 DNA sequence: TGTGCCAGCAGTTTATTGGGGGACAGGGGACTCTATGGCTACACCTTC. It encodes CASSLLGDRGLYGYTF. The rearrangement uses TRBV28 and TRBJ1-2, with 10 bases matching TRBD1. The V segment lost 1 base and the J segment 4 bases; nucleotides outside the gene matches: 6. CDR1 and CDR2 from the germline V gene are MDHEN and SYDVKM. This CDR3 is 16 amino acids long.

Worth noting for this clonotype: A much larger clone is a single base away; this may be a read error. The chain uses TRBV7-2 and TRBJ2-4; D is undetermined. V lost 5 bases and J 1 base, leaving 12 bases between the germline ends. The CDR3 consists of 15 residues. Germline CDR1 and CDR2: SGHTA and FQGNSA. CDR3 loop: CASSTQTNAKNIQYF. The CDR3 bases are TGTGCCAGCAGCACCCAGACCAACGCCAAAAACATTCAGTACTTC.

Turning to this clonotype: One base away lies a much larger clone, so this may be a sequencing read error. The chain combines TRBV6-1 with TRBJ2-1; the match to TRBD2 covers 7 bases. CDR1 and CDR2 (germline): MNHNS, SASEGT. The J segment lost 5 bases and the V segment lost 5 bases, leaving 12 bases of the junction unmatched. The CDR3 is 16 residues long. CDR3 in amino acids: CASSSRGTTPNNEQFF. The CDR3 DNA follows: TGTGCCAGCAGTTCCCGCGGGACTACTCCTAACAATGAGCAGTTCTTC.

A note on this clonotype: The junction differs from germline at one of its ends, possibly a read error. DNA for the CDR3: TGCGCCAGCAGGAAGACTGGCGGGGAAACAGATACGCAGTGTTTT. This sequence encodes CASRKTGGETDTQCF. The V call is TRBV5-1, the J call TRBJ2-3; a possible D gene is TRBD2 (6 bases). The CDR3 covers 15 residues. Germline loops: CDR1 SGHRS, CDR2 YFSETQ. The whole variable domain, remainder taken from reference TRBV5-1 and TRBJ2-3, is KAGVTQTPRYLIKTRGQQVTLSCSPISGHRSVSWYQQTPGQGLQFLFEYFSETQRNKGNFPGRFSGRQFSNSRSEMNVSTLELGDSALYLCASRKTGGETDTQCFGPGTRLTVL.

This clonotype was detected ten times or more. J is TRBJ2-1 and V is TRBV4-2; 8 positions match TRBD1. Germline assignment: CDR1 LGHNA and CDR2 YNFKEQ. This CDR3 comprises 14 residues. Unmatched junction bases numbered 11, after V lost 7 bases and J lost 9 bases. Here the CDR3 reads CASTLGQGAGEQFF. CDR3 nucleotides: TGTGCCAGCACCCTGGGGCAGGGGGCAGGTGAGCAGTTCTTC.

This clonotype was counted ten times or more. The chain links TRBV2 to TRBJ1-2; D is possibly TRBD1 (6 bases). V was trimmed by 6 bases and J by 6 bases, leaving 23 bases between them. This CDR3 comprises 16 residues. Germline V gene data show CDR1 as SNHLY and CDR2 as FYNNEI. The CDR3 DNA follows: TGTGCCAGCAGGAAGAAGTCAGGGGCAACGTCGCATGGCTACACCTTC. Translated: CASRKKSGATSHGYTF.

The chain links TRBV2 to TRBJ1-1, with 9 bases matching TRBD1. Germline V gives CDR1 SNHLY, CDR2 FYNNEI. The CDR3 length is 13 residues. The J segment lost 5 bases and the V segment lost 8 bases, leaving 6 bases of the junction unmatched. The CDR3 nucleotides read TGTGCCAGCCGGGACAGGGAATGGACTGAAGCTTTCTTT. Translation: CASRDREWTEAFF.

The sample holds many counts of this clonotype. This rearrangement joins TRBV10-2 to TRBJ2-1, with TRBD2 identical over 8 bases. CDR1 is WSHSY and CDR2 is SAAADI in the germline V gene. The V and J ends lost 3 bases and 8 bases, in that order; junction bases with no gene match: 9. The CDR3 covers 15 residues. The CDR3 region has the DNA TGCGCCAGCAGTGATAGGACGGGGGGGCGAGATGAGCAGTTCTTC. This codes for CASSDRTGGRDEQFF.

This clonotype was found a few times. This chain links TRBV5-4 with TRBJ2-5, with D perhaps matching TRBD2 (5 bases). Germline assignment: CDR1 SGHNT and CDR2 YYREEE (reference sequence). The CDR3 has 15 amino acids. Trimming cost V 4 bases and J 2 bases, with 15 bases left between them. The CDR3 spells CASSQKATGQETQYF. CDR3 coding DNA: TGTGCCAGCAGCCAAAAGGCCACGGGGCAAGAGACCCAGTACTTC.

Remarks on this clonotype: This may be a read error, as it is one base from a much larger clone. The gene calls are TRBV6-2 or TRBV6-3 and TRBJ1-6, with TRBD1 matching over 8 bases. J was trimmed by 13 bases and V by 7 bases; bases with no gene match: 18. CDR1 is MNHEY and CDR2 is SVGEGT in the germline V gene. There are 16 residues in the CDR3. In DNA form, the CDR3 reads TGTGCCAGCACCGCCCCCCGCCCAGGGGGCTCCGTTCCCCTCCACTTT. Translated, it gives CASTAPRPGGSVPLHF.

This clonotype was detected many times. V is TRBV2 and J is TRBJ2-7; D possibly corresponds to TRBD1 (5 bases). V lost 1 base and J lost 6, with 16 bases in between. The CDR3 contains 15 residues. CDR1 and CDR2 (germline): SNHLY, FYNNEI. The CDR3 here is CASSEERTPLGEQYF. CDR3 nucleotide sequence: TGTGCCAGCAGTGAAGAAAGGACACCGCTGGGCGAGCAGTACTTC.

This clonotype was observed many times. V and J are TRBV7-2 and TRBJ2-2, with 7 bases identical to TRBD1. Trimming cost V 4 bases and J 4 bases; bases outside gene matches: 6. There are 15 residues in the CDR3. CDR1 and CDR2 (germline): SGHTA, FQGNSA. This CDR3 is CASSSSPGGTGELFF. The DNA for the CDR3 is TGTGCCAGCAGCTCCTCCCCAGGGGGCACCGGGGAGCTGTTTTTT.

The rearrangement uses TRBV5-1 and TRBJ2-7; TRBD1 matches at 10 bases. The junction had 8 bases not matched to a gene; V was cut back by 6 bases and J by 2 bases. Per the germline V gene, CDR1 is SGHRS and CDR2 is YFSETQ. The CDR3 spans 15 residues. CDR3 nucleotide sequence: TGCGCCAGCAACTCGGGACAGGGGACTCCCTACGAGCAGTACGTC. This gives the protein CASNSGQGTPYEQYV.

The table lists this clonotype with many counts. This sequence joins TRBV30 and TRBJ2-1, with D unclear. The CDR3 has 13 residues. Trimming removed 3 bases from V and 0 bases from J, with 6 bases in between. Germline CDR1 reads GTSNPN; CDR2 reads SVGIG (reference sequence). CDR3 nucleotide sequence: TGTGCCTGGAGGAGAAGCTCCTACAATGAGCAGTTCTTC. Its translation is CAWRRSSYNEQFF.